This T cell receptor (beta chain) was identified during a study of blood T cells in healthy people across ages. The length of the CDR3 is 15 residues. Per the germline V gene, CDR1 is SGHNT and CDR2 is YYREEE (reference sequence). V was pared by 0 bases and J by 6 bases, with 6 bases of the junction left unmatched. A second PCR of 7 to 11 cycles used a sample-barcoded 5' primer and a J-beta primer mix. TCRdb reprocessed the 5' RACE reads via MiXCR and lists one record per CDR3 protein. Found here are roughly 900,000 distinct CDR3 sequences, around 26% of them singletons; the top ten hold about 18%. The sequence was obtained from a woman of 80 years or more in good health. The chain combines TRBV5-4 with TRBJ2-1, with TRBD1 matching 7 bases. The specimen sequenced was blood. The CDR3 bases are TGTGCCAGCAGCTTGGGACAGGGTAGGGTCAATGAGCAGTTCTTC. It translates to CASSLGQGRVNEQFF.